The next 22 T cell receptor beta chains were all read from a single sample in a study of Tregs in tolerant kidney transplant recipients. TCRdb's table, derived via immunoSEQ multiplex PCR, lists solely in-frame clones and lacks some. This sample's table reports 45,000 to 55,000 clones. The sample in question was CD4+ T cells from blood, obtained before the transplant. The receptors stem from a human donor who received a combined kidney and bone marrow transplant.

As to this clone: The missing CDR3 end, 3 residues past where the read stops, is filled in from the germline J gene. The chain links TRBV7-2 to TRBJ2-5; possible D gene TRBD1, 6 bases. V dropped 6 bases and J dropped 5 bases, with 13 bases sitting between them. The germline CDR1 and CDR2 sequences are SGHTA and FQGNSA. The CDR3 length is 13 residues. Incomplete CDR3 DNA: TGTGCCAGCAGAGACAGGTTCGTCGAGACC. It codes for CASRDRFVET. The CDR3 in its entirety is CASRDRFVETQYF.

In the case of this clone: Read data end 3 residues before the CDR3 end; the end is taken from the germline J gene. J is TRBJ2-3 and V is TRBV20-1; D might be TRBD2 (6 bases). The CDR3 consists of 16 residues. Looked up from germline, CDR1 is DFQATT and CDR2 is SNEGSKA (reference sequence). Trimming took off 4 bases at V and 0 bases at J, with 17 bases between the two ends. The sequenced CDR3 bases are TGCAGTGCTACTTATGCTAGCGTAAGAAGCACAGATACG. Amino acid sequence: CSATYASVRSTDT. In full, the CDR3 reads CSATYASVRSTDTQYF.

As for this clone: The read ends 3 residues shy of where the CDR3 ends; the end is completed using the germline J gene. The rearrangement links TRBV19 to TRBJ2-5; 10 bases map to TRBD2. Germline values: CDR1 LNHDA, CDR2 SQIVND (reference sequence). The CDR3 totals 14 residues. With V trimmed by 4 bases and J by 2 bases, 1 base remained unmatched. CDR3 loop: CASSKGLAQETQYF. The covered CDR3 bases are TGTGCCAGTAGTAAGGGACTAGCGCAAGAGACC.

Regarding this clone: The CDR3 goes on 3 residues after the read ends, and that part is filled in from the germline J gene. The chain has TRBV11-2 and TRBJ2-7; the match to TRBD2 covers 7 bases. The ends lost 4 bases at V and 6 bases at J; junction bases unmatched: 6. The CDR3 length is 13 residues. Germline V lookup: CDR1 SGHAT, CDR2 FQNNGV. The CDR3 sequence is CASSSWTSIEQYF. The sequenced CDR3 bases are TGTGCCAGCAGCTCGTGGACTAGTATCGAG.

With regard to this clone: Read sequence stops 3 residues before the CDR3 end, and the germline J gene provides the missing end. V is TRBV29-1 and J is TRBJ2-1; 14 bases line up with TRBD2. The trim removed 7 bases at V and 9 bases at J, leaving 11 bases unmatched. CDR3 length: 15 amino acids. Germline V CDR1 and CDR2: SQVTM, ANQGSEA. Partial CDR3 DNA: TGCAGCGCTGCCAAAGGACTAGCGGGAGGACGTGAG. Its protein is CSAAKGLAGGRE. The complete CDR3 reads CSAAKGLAGGREQFF.

Note on this clone: The read terminates 3 residues ahead of where the CDR3 ends, so the germline J gene completes it. The rearrangement links TRBV19 to TRBJ2-2; D remains unclear. This CDR3 has 14 amino acids. Germline V gene lookup returns CDR1 LNHDA and CDR2 SQIVND (reference sequence). Between the trimmed V and J ends, which lost 6 bases and 3 bases, there was a span of 11 bases. The CDR3 loop reads CASRVLLDTGELFF. The CDR3 DNA, read in part, is TGTGCCAGTAGGGTACTCTTAGACACCGGGGAG.

A note on this clone: The CDR3 end is not reached by the read, which stops 3 residues before it; the germline J gene fills it in. This chain connects TRBV10-3 to TRBJ2-7; a possible D gene is TRBD2 (5 bases). V was shortened by 0 bases and J by 5 bases, with 14 bases between the two germline ends. CDR1 and CDR2 (germline): ENHRY, SYGVKD. The CDR3 extends over 15 amino acids. CDR3: CAISESYLARHEQYF. CDR3 DNA, as far as it was read: TGTGCCATCAGTGAGTCGTACCTAGCTCGGCACGAG.

CDR3 region: CASSLRQGDAEAFF. The sequenced CDR3 bases are TGTGCCAGCAGCTTAAGACAGGGGGACGCTGAA. The rearrangement joins TRBV11-2 to TRBJ1-1; 9 bases fit TRBD1. With the read ending 3 residues before the CDR3 end, the germline J gene is used to fill in that end. The CDR3 totals 14 residues. CDR1 is SGHAT and CDR2 is FQNNGV in the germline V gene. Trimming took 2 bases from V and 6 from J; bases not matched to a gene: 4.

A note on this clone: The DNA ends 3 residues before the CDR3 does, and the rest of the CDR3 is filled in from the germline J gene. The V call is TRBV7-3, the J call TRBJ2-3; the D gene is possibly TRBD2 (6 bases). The germline V gene has CDR1 SGHTA and CDR2 FQGTGA. The ends were cut back, 1 base at V and 4 bases at J, with 6 bases in the middle. The CDR3 runs to 13 residues. Here the CDR3 reads CASSLRRADTQYF. The part of the CDR3 DNA that was read is TGTGCCAGCAGCTTAAGGAGGGCAGATACG.

As regards this clone: Coverage ceases 3 residues before the CDR3 finishes, and the germline J gene fills in the end. The chain carries TRBV6-2 or TRBV6-3 and TRBJ2-7; 7 bases are shared with TRBD1. The CDR3 totals 14 residues. Looked up from germline, CDR1 is MNHEY and CDR2 is SVGEGT. Trimming at V came to 5 bases and at J to 5 bases, leaving 9 bases not matched to a gene. CDR3 DNA (partial): TGTGCCAGCAGTCACCCGTTAGGGGGCAACGAG. Amino acid sequence: CASSHPLGGNE. The entire CDR3 is CASSHPLGGNEQYF.

As regards this clone: The junction shows a germline mismatch at one end, possibly a read error. The sequence runs out 3 residues before the end of the CDR3; the remainder is reconstructed from the germline J gene. The chain is built from TRBV7-7 and TRBJ2-5; 12 bases line up with TRBD2. CDR3 length: 16 amino acids. Germline V lookup: CDR1 SSHAT, CDR2 FNYEAQ (reference sequence). The CDR3 bases that were read are TGTGCTAGCAGCTCTGGGACTAGCGGGCACCAAGAGACC. Translated: CASSSGTSGHQET. The whole CDR3 is CASSSGTSGHQETQYF.

Note on this clone: The read halts 3 residues ahead of the CDR3 end, with the missing end drawn from the germline J gene. The V and J genes are TRBV30 and TRBJ2-7; weak D call: TRBD2 (5 bases). The CDR3 is made up of 14 amino acids. Germline CDR1 is GTSNPN and CDR2 is SVGIG (reference sequence). Trimming took off 0 bases at V and 4 bases at J, with 13 bases between the two ends. The CDR3: CAWSVSRRGYEQYF. The DNA read from the CDR3 is TGTGCCTGGAGTGTATCCCGACGGGGATACGAG.

With respect to this clone: The read ends 3 residues early relative to the CDR3; the germline J gene fills the gap. The chain carries TRBV18 and TRBJ2-7, with TRBD1 as a possible D gene (5 bases). CDR3 length: 14 residues. With 4 bases removed from V and 4 bases from J, the gap between germline ends came to 14 bases. In germline, CDR1 is KGHSH, CDR2 LQKENI. This CDR3 reads CASSQRQPEYEQYF. The CDR3 bases that were read are TGTGCCAGCTCACAACGACAGCCAGAGTACGAG.

On this clone: The CDR3 end falls 3 residues outside the read, so it is completed with the germline J gene. V and J are TRBV4-1 and TRBJ1-5; D is uncertain. There are 17 residues in the CDR3. Germline V CDR1 and CDR2: MGHRA, YSYEKL. Trimming took off 1 base at V and 0 bases at J, with 13 bases between the two ends. The CDR3 reads CASSQGITSGSNQPQHF. CDR3 DNA (partial): TGCGCCAGCAGCCAAGGGATTACGTCAGGTAGCAATCAGCCC.

The CDR3 DNA, read in part, is TGTGCCAGCAGGAGAAGCGGGGTCTCCTACAATGAG. It codes for CASRRSGVSYNE. The full CDR3 protein reads CASRRSGVSYNEQFF. This chain joins TRBV7-2 and TRBJ2-1; 7 nucleotides align to TRBD2. The read falls 3 residues short of the CDR3 end, and the missing part is taken from the germline J gene. This CDR3 has 15 amino acids. Germline values: CDR1 SGHTA, CDR2 FQGNSA. With V trimmed by 6 bases and J by 0 bases, 5 bases remained unmatched.

Turning to this clone: Read sequence stops 3 residues before the CDR3 end, and the germline J gene provides the missing end. This chain connects TRBV18 to TRBJ2-7; possibly TRBD1 for D (6 bases). V lost 5 bases and J lost 1, with 15 bases in between. This CDR3 is built from 15 residues. Germline CDR1 reads KGHSH; CDR2 reads LQKENI. The CDR3 protein is CASSEGQPLSYEQYF. The covered CDR3 bases are TGTGCCAGCTCAGAAGGACAGCCCCTATCCTACGAG.

As to this clone: Read data end 3 residues before the CDR3 end; the end is taken from the germline J gene. The rearrangement joins TRBV11-1 to TRBJ1-1; D is uncertain. The CDR3 runs to 13 residues. Trimming shortened V by 6 bases and J by 2 bases, and 10 bases separated the two germline ends. Germline CDR1 SGHAT, CDR2 FQDESV (reference sequence). Partial CDR3 DNA: TGTGCCAGCAGATTGACAAAAAACACTGAA. Translation: CASRLTKNTE. The CDR3 in full is CASRLTKNTEAFF.

Regarding this clone: The read gets to within 3 residues of the CDR3 end, and the germline J gene fills in the rest. The chain uses TRBV7-9 and TRBJ2-2; 7 bases fit TRBD2. From germline, CDR1 is SEHNR and CDR2 FQNEAQ (reference sequence). The CDR3 has 15 amino acids. The J segment lost 4 bases and the V segment lost 1 base, leaving 3 bases of the junction unmatched. The CDR3: CASSLGTSVTGELFF. CDR3 bases read: TGTGCCAGCAGCTTAGGAACTAGCGTCACCGGGGAG.

A word on this clone: The sequence runs out 3 residues before the end of the CDR3; the remainder is reconstructed from the germline J gene. The genes are TRBV19 and TRBJ2-1, with a possible D match to TRBD1 (6 bases). The V gene's germline CDR1 is LNHDA and CDR2 SQIVND (reference sequence). The CDR3 is made up of 13 amino acids. V gave up 6 bases and J gave up 7 bases, with 13 bases separating them. This CDR3 reads CASRGAANNEQFF. The sequenced CDR3 bases are TGTGCCAGTAGGGGGGCGGCTAATAATGAG.

As concerns this clone: From the germline J gene comes the end of the CDR3, since the read stops 3 residues before it. The V call is TRBV18, the J call TRBJ1-2; no clear D gene. Trimming shortened V by 3 bases and J by 6 bases, and 23 bases separated the two germline ends. CDR3 length equals 17 residues. In germline, CDR1 is KGHSH, CDR2 LQKENI. The DNA read from the CDR3 is TGTGCCAGCTCACCCGCGATTTCGGGGAGCCCCGAGGATGGC. Translation: CASSPAISGSPEDG. The CDR3 reads in full as CASSPAISGSPEDGYTF.

In the case of this clone: The sequenced fragment ends 3 residues before the CDR3 boundary, so the rest is inferred from the germline J gene. The chain is built from TRBV18 and TRBJ2-1; D is perhaps TRBD1 (6 bases). Germline assignment: CDR1 KGHSH and CDR2 LQKENI. V lost 3 bases and J 4 bases, leaving 7 bases between the germline ends. The CDR3 covers 13 residues. This chain's CDR3 is CASSPDRYNEQFF. The CDR3 DNA, read in part, is TGTGCCAGCTCACCGGACAGATACAATGAG.

A note on this clone: The read stops 3 residues short of the end of the CDR3; the missing end is completed from the germline J gene. The rearrangement links TRBV20-1 to TRBJ2-1; 9 nucleotides match TRBD2. CDR3 size: 15 residues. V shed 0 bases and J 7 bases; nucleotides not matched to a gene: 7. Germline V gives CDR1 DFQATT, CDR2 SNEGSKA (reference sequence). The sequenced CDR3 bases are TGCAGTGCTAGAGATGTTAGCGGGAGTGGTAATGAG. It is translated as CSARDVSGSGNE. In full, the CDR3 is CSARDVSGSGNEQFF.